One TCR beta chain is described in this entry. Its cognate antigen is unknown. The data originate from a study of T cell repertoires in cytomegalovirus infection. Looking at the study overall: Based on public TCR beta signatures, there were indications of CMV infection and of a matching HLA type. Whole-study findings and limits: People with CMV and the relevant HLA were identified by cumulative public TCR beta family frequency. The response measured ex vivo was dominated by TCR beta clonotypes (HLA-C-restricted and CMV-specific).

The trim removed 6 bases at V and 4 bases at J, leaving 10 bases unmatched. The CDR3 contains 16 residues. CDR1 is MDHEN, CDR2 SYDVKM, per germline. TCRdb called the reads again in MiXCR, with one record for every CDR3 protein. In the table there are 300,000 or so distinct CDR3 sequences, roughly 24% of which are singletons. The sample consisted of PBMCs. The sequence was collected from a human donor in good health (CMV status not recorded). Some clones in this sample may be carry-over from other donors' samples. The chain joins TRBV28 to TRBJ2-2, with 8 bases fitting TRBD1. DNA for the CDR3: TGTGCCAGCAGAGCAGGGGGCTCTGTGGGCACCGGGGAGCTGTTTTTT. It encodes CASRAGGSVGTGELFF. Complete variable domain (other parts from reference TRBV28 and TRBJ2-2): DVKVTQSSRYLVKRTGEKVFLECVQDMDHENMFWYRQDPGLGLRLIYFSYDVKMKEKGDIPEGYSVSREKKERFSLILESASTNQTSMYLCASRAGGSVGTGELFFGEGSRLTVL.